This entry lists 4 T cell receptor beta chains sequenced from one sample in a study of monozygotic twins with inflammatory bowel disease. TCRdb reprocessed the 5' RACE reads and stores each CDR3 protein as one record, lacking DNA. The listing records roughly 150,000 distinct CDR3 sequences. Material: blood. The receptors originated from a human donor with ulcerative colitis or Crohn's disease, or a healthy co-twin of an affected twin (not recorded which).

The J gene is TRBJ2-2, the V gene TRBV5-6; with no DNA, the TCRdb D assignment of TRBD2 cannot be verified. The CDR3 covers 18 residues. Germline V gives CDR1 SGHDT, CDR2 YYEEEE. CDR3 sequence: CASSLGTSGIPNTGELFF.

This sequence joins TRBV20-1 and TRBJ2-7; the TRBD1 assignment by TCRdb is unverifiable without DNA. From germline, CDR1 is DFQATT and CDR2 SNEGSKA (reference sequence). The CDR3 has 15 residues. The CDR3: CSASAPSPGVSEQYF.

V and J are TRBV6-5 and TRBJ2-2. The CDR3 loop spans 14 amino acids. Germline V gene lookup returns CDR1 MNHEY and CDR2 SVGAGI. CDR3 protein: CASSYSSPAGELFF.

CDR3 amino acids: CASSLGASSDSGANVLTF. This chain links TRBV5-1 with TRBJ2-6. CDR3 size: 18 residues. Germline V gene sequence: CDR1 SGHRS, CDR2 YFSETQ.